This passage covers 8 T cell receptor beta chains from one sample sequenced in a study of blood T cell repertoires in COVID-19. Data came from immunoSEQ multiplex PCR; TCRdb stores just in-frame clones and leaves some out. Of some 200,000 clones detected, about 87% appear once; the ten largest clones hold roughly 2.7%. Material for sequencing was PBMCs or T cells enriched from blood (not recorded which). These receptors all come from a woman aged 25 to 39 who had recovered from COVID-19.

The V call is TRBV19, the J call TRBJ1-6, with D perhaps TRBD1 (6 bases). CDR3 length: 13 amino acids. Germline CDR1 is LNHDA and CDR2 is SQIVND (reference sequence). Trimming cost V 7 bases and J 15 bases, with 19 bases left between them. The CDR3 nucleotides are TGTGCCAGTACCGACCGGGACATACTAGACCTCCACTTT. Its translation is CASTDRDILDLHF.

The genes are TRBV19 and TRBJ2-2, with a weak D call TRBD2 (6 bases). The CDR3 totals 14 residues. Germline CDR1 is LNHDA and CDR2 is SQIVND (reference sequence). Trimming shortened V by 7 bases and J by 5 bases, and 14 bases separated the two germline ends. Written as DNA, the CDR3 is TGTGCCAGTACCTGGGGGGTGAAGACCGGGGAGCTGTTTTTT. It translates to CASTWGVKTGELFF.

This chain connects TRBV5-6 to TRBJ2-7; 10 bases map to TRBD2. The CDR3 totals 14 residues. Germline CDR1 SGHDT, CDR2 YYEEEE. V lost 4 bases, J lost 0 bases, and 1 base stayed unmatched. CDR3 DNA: TGTGCCAGCAGCCTAGCGGGGGCCTCCTACGAGCAGTACTTC. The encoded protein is CASSLAGASYEQYF.

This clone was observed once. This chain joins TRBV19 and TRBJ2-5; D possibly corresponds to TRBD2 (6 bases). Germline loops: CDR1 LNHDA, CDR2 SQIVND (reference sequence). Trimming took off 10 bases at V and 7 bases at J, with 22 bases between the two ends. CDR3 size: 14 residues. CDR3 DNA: TGTGCCACCCGAAGCGGGCAGCCTGGGGGGACCCAGTACTTC. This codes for CATRSGQPGGTQYF.

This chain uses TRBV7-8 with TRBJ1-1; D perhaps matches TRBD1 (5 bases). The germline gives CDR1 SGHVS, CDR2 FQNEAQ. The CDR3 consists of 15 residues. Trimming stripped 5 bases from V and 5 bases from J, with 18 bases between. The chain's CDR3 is CASSLRSGVETEAFF. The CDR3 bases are TGTGCCAGCAGCCTTAGGTCGGGGGTGGAGACTGAAGCTTTCTTT.

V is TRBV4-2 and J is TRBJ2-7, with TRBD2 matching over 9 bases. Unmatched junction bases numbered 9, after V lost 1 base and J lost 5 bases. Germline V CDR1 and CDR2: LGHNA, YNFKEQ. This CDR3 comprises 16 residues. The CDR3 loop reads CASSQARGLAGNEQYF. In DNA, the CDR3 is TGTGCCAGCAGCCAAGCAAGGGGCCTAGCGGGGAACGAGCAGTACTTC.

The CDR3 bases are TGTGCCAGCAGCTATTATTCGGGACAGGGTCGGAGTGATGGCTACACCTTC. It encodes CASSYYSGQGRSDGYTF. The chain carries TRBV5-8 and TRBJ1-2, with 9 bases matching TRBD1. The CDR3 contains 17 residues. The germline CDR1 and CDR2 sequences are SGHTS and YDEGEE. After removal of 3 bases from V and 6 bases from J, the junction contained 15 bases not matched to a gene.

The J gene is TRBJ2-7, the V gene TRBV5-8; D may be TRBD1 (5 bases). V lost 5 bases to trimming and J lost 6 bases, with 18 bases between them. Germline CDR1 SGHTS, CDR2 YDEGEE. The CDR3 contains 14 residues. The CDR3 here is CASSPQGSLREQYF. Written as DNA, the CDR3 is TGTGCCAGCAGTCCCCAGGGCTCCCTTCGCGAGCAGTACTTC.